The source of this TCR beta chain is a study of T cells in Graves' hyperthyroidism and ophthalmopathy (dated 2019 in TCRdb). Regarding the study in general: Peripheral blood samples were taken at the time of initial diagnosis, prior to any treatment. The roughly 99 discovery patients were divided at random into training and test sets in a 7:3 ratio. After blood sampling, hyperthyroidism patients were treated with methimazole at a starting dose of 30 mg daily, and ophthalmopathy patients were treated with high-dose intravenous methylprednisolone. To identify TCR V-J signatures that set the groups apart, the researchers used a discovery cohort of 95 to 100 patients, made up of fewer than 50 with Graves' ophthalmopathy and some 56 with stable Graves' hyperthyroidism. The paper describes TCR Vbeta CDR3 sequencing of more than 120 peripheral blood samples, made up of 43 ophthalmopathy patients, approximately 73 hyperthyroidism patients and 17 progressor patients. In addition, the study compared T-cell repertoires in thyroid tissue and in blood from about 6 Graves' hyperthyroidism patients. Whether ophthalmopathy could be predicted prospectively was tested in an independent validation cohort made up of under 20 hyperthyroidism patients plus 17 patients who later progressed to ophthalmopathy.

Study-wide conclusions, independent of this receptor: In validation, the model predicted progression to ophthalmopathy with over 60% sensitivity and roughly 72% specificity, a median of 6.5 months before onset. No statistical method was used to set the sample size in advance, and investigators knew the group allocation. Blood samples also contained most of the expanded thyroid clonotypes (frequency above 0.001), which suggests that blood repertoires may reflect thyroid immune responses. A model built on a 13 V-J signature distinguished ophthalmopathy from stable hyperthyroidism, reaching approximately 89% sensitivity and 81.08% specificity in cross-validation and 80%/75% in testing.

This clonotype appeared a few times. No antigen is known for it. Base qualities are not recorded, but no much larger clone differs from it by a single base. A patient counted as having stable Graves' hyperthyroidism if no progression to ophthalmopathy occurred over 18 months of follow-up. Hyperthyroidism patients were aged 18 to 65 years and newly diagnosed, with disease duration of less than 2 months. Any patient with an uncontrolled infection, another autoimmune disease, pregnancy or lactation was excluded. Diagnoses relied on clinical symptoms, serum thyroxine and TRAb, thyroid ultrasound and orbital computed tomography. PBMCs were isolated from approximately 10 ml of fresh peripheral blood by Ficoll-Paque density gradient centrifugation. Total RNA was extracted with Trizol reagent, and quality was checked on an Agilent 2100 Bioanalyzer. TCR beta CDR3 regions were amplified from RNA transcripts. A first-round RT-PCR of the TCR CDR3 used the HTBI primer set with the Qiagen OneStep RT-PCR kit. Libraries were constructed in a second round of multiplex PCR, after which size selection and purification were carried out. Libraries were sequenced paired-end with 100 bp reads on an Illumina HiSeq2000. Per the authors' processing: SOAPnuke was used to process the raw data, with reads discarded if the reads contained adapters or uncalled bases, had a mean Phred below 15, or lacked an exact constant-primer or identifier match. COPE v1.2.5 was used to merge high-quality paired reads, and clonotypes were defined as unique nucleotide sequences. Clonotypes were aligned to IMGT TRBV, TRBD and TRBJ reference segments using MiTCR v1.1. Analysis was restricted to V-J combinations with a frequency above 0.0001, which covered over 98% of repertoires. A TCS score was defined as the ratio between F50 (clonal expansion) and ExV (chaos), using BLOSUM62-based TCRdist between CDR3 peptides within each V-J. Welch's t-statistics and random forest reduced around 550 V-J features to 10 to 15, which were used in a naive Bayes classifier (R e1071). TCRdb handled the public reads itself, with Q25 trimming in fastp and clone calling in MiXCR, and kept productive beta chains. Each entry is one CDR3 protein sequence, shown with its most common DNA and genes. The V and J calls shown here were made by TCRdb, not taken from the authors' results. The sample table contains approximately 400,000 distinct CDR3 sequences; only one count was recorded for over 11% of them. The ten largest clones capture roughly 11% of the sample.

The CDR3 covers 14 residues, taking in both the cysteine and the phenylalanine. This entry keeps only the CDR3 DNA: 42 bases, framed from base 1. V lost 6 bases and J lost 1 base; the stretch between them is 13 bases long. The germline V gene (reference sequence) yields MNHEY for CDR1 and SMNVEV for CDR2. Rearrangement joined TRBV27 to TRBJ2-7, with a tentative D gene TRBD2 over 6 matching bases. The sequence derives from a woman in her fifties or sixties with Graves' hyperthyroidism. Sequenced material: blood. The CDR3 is CASRGTHKSYEQYF. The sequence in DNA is TGTGCCAGCAGGGGGACTCACAAATCCTACGAGCAGTACTTC.